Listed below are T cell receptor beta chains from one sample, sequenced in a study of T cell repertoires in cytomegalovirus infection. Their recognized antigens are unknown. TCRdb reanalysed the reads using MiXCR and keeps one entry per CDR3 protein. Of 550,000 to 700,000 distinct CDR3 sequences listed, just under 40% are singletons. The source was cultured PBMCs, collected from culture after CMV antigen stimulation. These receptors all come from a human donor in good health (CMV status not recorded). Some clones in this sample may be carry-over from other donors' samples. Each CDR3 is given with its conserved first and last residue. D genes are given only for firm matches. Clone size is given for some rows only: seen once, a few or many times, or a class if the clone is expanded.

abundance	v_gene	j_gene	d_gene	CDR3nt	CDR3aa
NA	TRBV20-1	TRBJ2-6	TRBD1	TGCAGTGCTCCGGGACAGGGGGCTTCAGGGGCCAACGTCCTGACTTTC	CSAPGQGASGANVLTF
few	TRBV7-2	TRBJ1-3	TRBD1	TGTGCCAGCAGCTTAGGGACAGGGAGGGGAAACACCATATATTTT	CASSLGTGRGNTIYF
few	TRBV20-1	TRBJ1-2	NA	TGCAGTGCTAGAGTGATGGGCAGGGAGTCTGTCTACACCTTC	CSARVMGRESVYTF
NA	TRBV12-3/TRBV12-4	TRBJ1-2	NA	TGTGCCAGCAGTTTAGCTGCAGAGTCGTATGGCTACACCTTC	CASSLAAESYGYTF
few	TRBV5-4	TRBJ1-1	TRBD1	TGTGCCAGCAGCGCGGGACAGATGAACACTGAAGCTTTCTTT	CASSAGQMNTEAFF
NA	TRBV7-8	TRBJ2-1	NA	TGTGCCAGCAGCTTAAATTTCCTCGGCAGGGGAGGCAATGAGCAGTTCTTC	CASSLNFLGRGGNEQFF
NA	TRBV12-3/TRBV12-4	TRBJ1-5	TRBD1	TGTGCCAGCAAGCCGGGACAGGGGCCCCAGCCCCAGCATTTT	CASKPGQGPQPQHF
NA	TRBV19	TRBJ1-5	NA	TGTGCCAGTATGAGAGGGGAGCTTAGCAATCAGCCCCAGCATTTT	CASMRGELSNQPQHF
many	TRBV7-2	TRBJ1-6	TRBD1	TGTGCCAGCAGCCCCAGGGGGGCAGGGAAAGCCGGTTCACCCCTCCACTTT	CASSPRGAGKAGSPLHF
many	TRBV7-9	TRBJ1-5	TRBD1	TGTGCCAGCAGCAGGGACAGGGCGGGCAATCAGCCCCAGCATTTT	CASSRDRAGNQPQHF
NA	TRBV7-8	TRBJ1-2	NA	TGTGCCAGCAGCTTAGCCCTAAGTAGGGGCTACACCTTC	CASSLALSRGYTF
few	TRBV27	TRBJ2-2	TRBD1	TGTGCCAGCAGTACTTGGACAGGGAACACCGGGGAGCTGTTTTTT	CASSTWTGNTGELFF
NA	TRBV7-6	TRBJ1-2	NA	TGTGCCAGCAGCTTACGGGACCCTTATTTAAACTATGGCTACACCTTC	CASSLRDPYLNYGYTF
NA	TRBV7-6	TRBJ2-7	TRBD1	TGTGCCAGCAGCTTAGCAGGGGGCGAAGAGCAGTACTTC	CASSLAGGEEQYF
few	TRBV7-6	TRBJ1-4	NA	TGTGCCAGCAGCTTGCTCCCGGATGAAAAACTGTTTTTT	CASSLLPDEKLFF
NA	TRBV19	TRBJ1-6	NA	TGTGCCAGTAGTATTAACGGATCACCCCTCCACTTT	CASSINGSPLHF
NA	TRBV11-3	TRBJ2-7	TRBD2	TGTGCCAGCAGCCCAAACCTAGGGGCCCGGACTAGCGTGACCTACGAGCAGTACTTC	CASSPNLGARTSVTYEQYF
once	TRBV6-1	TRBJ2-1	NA	TGTGCCAGCAGTCCCCAGATGAGCTCCTACAATGAGCAGTTCTTC	CASSPQMSSYNEQFF
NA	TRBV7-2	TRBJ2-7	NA	TGTGCCAGCAGCTCCCCGGTTGGCAAACCTGACTACGAGCAGTACTTC	CASSSPVGKPDYEQYF
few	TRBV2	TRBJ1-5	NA	TGTGCCAGCAAGACAGGTAGCAATCAGCCCCAGCATTTT	CASKTGSNQPQHF
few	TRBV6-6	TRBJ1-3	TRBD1	TGTGCCAGCAGCCCAAACCGGGACAGGCACTCTGGAAACACCATATATTTT	CASSPNRDRHSGNTIYF
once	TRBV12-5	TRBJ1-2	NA	TGTGCTAGTGGTTTGGTATACCCCCGGGGGGGGGGCTACACCTTC	CASGLVYPRGGGYTF
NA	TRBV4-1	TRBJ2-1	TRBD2	TGCGCCAGCAGCCCCCAAGATTCTAGCGGGGCCTACAATGAGCAGTTCTTC	CASSPQDSSGAYNEQFF
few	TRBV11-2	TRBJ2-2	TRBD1	TGTGCCAGCGGACGAGGGGGCTGGAACACCGGGGAGCTGTTTTTT	CASGRGGWNTGELFF
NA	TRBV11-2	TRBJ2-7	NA	TGTGCCAGCAGCCTCGCGCTGATAGACTACGAGCAGTACTTC	CASSLALIDYEQYF
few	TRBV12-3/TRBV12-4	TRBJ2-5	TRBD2	TGTGCCAGCACTAGGCAGCGGGAGGAGACCCAGTACTTC	CASTRQREETQYF
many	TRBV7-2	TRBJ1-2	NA	TGTGCCAGCAGCCCGCAGGGTAACTATGGCTACACCTTC	CASSPQGNYGYTF
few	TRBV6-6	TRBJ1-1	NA	TGTGCCAGCTTTAGGACAGCTATTCGCGAGAACACTGAAGCTTTCTTT	CASFRTAIRENTEAFF
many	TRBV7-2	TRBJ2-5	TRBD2	TGTGCCAGCAGCTTAGTCCCGGGGGGGCTCGAGACCCAGTACTTC	CASSLVPGGLETQYF
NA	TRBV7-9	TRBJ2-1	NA	TGTGCCAGCAGCTTAGCCGACAGTTACAATGAGCAGTTCTTC	CASSLADSYNEQFF
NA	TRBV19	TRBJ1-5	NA	TGTGCCAGTAGCCGGGGGGGGGCGCCGGCCCAGCCCCAGCATTTT	CASSRGGAPAQPQHF
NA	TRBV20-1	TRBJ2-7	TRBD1	TGCAGTGCTCAGAAGGACAGGGAAACGCCTGACTACGAGCAGTACTTC	CSAQKDRETPDYEQYF
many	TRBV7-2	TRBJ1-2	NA	TGTGCCAGCAGCTTAGGGAATAACTATGGCTACACCTTC	CASSLGNNYGYTF
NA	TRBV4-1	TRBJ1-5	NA	TGCGCCAGCAGCCCAAGGGCAGGGATAGATAGCAATCAGCCCCAGCATTTT	CASSPRAGIDSNQPQHF
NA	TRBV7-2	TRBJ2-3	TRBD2	TGTGCCAGCAGCCCAGCGGGGTCCCCCGATACGCAGTATTTT	CASSPAGSPDTQYF
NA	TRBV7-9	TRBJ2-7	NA	TGTGCCAGCAGCTTAGCGCCAGGAACAGAGTATTCCTCCTACGAGCAGTACTTC	CASSLAPGTEYSSYEQYF
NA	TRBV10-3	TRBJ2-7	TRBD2	TGTGCCATCAGTAGACTAGCGACCCACGAGCAGTACTTC	CAISRLATHEQYF
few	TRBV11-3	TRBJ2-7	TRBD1	TGTGCCAGCAGCTTGGGACAGGAGTACGAGCAGTACTTC	CASSLGQEYEQYF
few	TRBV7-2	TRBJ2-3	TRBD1	TGTGCCAGCAGCAAACACGGGACAGGACGTGTGATGGATACGCAGTATTTT	CASSKHGTGRVMDTQYF
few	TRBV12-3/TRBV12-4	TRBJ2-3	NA	TGTGCCAGCAAGCCCAGCATAGATACGCAGTATTTT	CASKPSIDTQYF
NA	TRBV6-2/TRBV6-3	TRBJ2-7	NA	TGTGCCAGCAGTGCCGATTCGGACTATTCGCACGAGCAGTACTTC	CASSADSDYSHEQYF
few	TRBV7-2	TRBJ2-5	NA	TGTGCCAGCAGCTTTAGGGACCTCCAAGAGACCCAGTACTTC	CASSFRDLQETQYF
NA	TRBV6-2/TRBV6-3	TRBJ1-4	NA	TGTGCCAGCAGCGGGACACGGGATGAAAAACTGTTTTTT	CASSGTRDEKLFF
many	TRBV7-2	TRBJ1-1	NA	TGTGCCAGCAGCTTCGGATTTACTGAAGCTTTCTTT	CASSFGFTEAFF
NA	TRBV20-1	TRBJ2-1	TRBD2	TGCAGTGCTAGCGGGGGGAACTCCTACAATGAGCAGTTCTTC	CSASGGNSYNEQFF